The sequence of this T cell receptor beta chain was determined in a study of T cell responses to AZD1222 COVID-19 vaccine. Study-wide points: Receipt of two AZD1222 doses was followed by a rise in Spike-specific TCR breadth and depth. In the spike-specific TCR repertoire, nearly half reportedly target unmutated variant regions.

As regards this clone: The antigen is unknown.

Here immunoSEQ multiplex PCR was the method, and the copy in TCRdb shows in-frame clones only, minus some. The sample yields roughly 100,000 clones, roughly 90% seen once. Germline loops: CDR1 MGHDK, CDR2 SYGVNS. This CDR3 has 12 residues. Trimming took 3 bases from V and 8 from J, leaving 8 bases between them. This specimen consisted of peripheral blood, obtained on day 0 of AZD1222 vaccination. The chain has TRBV25-1 and TRBJ2-1; D uncertain. This TCR derives from an adult in good health. The DNA of the CDR3 is TGTGCCAGCAGTGATTGGGCAGATGAGCAGTTCTTC. Its protein product is CASSDWADEQFF.